This T cell receptor beta chain was sequenced in a study of T cells in Graves' hyperthyroidism and ophthalmopathy. Investigators excluded patients with uncontrolled infection, other autoimmune disease, pregnancy or lactation. Study results and limitations: Within blood appeared most thyroid clonotypes that had expanded above 0.001.

Germline V gene sequence: CDR1 SGHDT, CDR2 YYEEEE. V lost 0 bases, J lost 4 bases, and 6 bases stayed unmatched. This CDR3 region has 17 residues. RNA transcripts yielded amplified TCR beta CDR3 regions. The study used the HTBI primer set for a first-round RT-PCR of the TCR CDR3. One entry per CDR3 protein results from TCRdb running MiXCR on the multiplex PCR reads. Among a few hundred thousand distinct CDR3 sequences listed, 25% were seen once. Concerning this clonotype itself: Its antigen is unknown.

The clonotype comes from a man aged 45-65 years with Graves' hyperthyroidism. The sequencing input was blood. The chain joins TRBV5-6 to TRBJ2-2, with TRBD1 matching 10 bases. The CDR3 DNA reads TGTGCCAGCAGCTTGGCCGTAGGACAGGGGGGCACCGGGGAGCTGTTTTTT. As protein: CASSLAVGQGGTGELFF.